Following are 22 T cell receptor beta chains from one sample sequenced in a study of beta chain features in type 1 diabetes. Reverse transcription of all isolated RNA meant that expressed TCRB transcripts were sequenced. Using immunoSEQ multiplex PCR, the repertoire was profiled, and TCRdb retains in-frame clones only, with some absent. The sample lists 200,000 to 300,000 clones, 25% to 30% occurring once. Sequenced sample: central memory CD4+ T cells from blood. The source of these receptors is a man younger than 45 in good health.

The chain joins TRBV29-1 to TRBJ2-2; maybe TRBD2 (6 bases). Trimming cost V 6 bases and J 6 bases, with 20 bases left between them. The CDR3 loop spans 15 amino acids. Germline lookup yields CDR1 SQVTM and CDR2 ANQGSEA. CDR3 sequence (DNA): TGCAGCGTCGAAAGGCGGGACGGAGGTGCCGGGGAGCTGTTTTTT. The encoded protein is CSVERRDGGAGELFF.

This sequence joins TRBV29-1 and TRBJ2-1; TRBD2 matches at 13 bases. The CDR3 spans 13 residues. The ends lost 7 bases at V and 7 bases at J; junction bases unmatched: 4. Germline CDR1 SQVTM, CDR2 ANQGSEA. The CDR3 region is CSETSGRWNEQFF. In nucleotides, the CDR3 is TGCAGCGAGACTAGCGGGAGGTGGAATGAGCAGTTCTTC.

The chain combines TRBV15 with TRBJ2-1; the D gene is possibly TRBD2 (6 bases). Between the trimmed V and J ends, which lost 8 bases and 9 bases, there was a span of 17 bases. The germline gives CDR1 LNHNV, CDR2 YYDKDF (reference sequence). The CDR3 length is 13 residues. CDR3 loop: CATLSFGRPEQFF. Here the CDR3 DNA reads TGTGCCACCCTAAGTTTCGGGAGACCTGAGCAGTTCTTC.

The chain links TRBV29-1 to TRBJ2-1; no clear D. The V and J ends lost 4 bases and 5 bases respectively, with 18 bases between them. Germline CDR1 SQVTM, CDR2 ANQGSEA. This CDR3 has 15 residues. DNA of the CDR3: TGCAGCGTTGCACGGGCTTCCTTGGATCACAATGAGCAGTTCTTC. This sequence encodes CSVARASLDHNEQFF.

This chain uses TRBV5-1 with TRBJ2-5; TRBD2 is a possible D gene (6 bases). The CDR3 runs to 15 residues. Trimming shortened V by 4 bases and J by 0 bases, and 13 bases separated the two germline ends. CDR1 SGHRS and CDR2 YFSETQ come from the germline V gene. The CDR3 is CASSLAGWDQETQYF. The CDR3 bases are TGCGCCAGCAGCCTCGCGGGGTGGGACCAAGAGACCCAGTACTTC.

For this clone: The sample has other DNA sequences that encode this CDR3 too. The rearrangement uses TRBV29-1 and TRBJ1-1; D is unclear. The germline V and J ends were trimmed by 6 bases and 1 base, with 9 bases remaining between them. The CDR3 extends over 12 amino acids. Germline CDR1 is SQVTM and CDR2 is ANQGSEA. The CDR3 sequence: CSVGITNTEAFF. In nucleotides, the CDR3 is TGCAGCGTAGGCATAACGAACACTGAAGCTTTCTTT. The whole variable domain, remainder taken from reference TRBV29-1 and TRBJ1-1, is SAVISQKPSRDICQRGTSLTIQCQVDSQVTMMFWYRQQPGQSLTLIATANQGSEATYESGFVIDKFPISRPNLTFSTLTVSNMSPEDSSIYLCSVGITNTEAFFGQGTRLTVV.

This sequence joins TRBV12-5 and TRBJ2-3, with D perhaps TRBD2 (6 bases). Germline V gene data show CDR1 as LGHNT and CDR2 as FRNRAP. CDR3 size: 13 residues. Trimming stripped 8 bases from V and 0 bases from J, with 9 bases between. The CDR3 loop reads CASSSVSTDTQYF. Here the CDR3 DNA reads TGTGCTAGTTCTAGCGTAAGCACAGATACGCAGTATTTT.

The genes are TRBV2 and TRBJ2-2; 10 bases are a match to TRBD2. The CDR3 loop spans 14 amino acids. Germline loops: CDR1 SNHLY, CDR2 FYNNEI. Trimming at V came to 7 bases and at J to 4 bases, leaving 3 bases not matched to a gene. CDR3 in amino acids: CASKRTSGTGELFF. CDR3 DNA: TGTGCCAGCAAGAGGACTAGCGGCACCGGGGAGCTGTTTTTT. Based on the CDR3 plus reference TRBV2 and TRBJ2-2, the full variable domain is EPEVTQTPSHQVTQMGQEVILRCVPISNHLYFYWYRQILGQKVEFLVSFYNNEISEKSEIFDDQFSVERPDGSNFTLKIRSTKLEDSAMYFCASKRTSGTGELFFGEGSRLTVL.

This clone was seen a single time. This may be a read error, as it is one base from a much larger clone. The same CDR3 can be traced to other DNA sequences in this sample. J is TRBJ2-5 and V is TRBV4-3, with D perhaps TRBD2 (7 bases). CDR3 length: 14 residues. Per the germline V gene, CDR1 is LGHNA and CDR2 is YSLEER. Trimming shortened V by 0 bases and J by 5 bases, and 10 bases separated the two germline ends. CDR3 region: CASSQDRGGETQYF. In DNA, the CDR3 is TGCGCCAGCAGCCAAGATCGCGGGGGCGAGACCCAGTACTTC.

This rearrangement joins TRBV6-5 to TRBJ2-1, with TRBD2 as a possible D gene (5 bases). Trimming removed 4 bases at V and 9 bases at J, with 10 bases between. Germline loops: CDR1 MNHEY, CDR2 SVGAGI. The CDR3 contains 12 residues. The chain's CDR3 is CASSSPGSEQFF. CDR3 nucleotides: TGTGCCAGCAGTTCCCCGGGGAGTGAGCAGTTCTTC.

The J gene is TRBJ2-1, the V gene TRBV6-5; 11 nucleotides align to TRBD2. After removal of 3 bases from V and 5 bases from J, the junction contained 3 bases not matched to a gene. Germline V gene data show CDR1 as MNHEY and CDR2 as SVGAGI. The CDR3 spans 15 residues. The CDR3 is CASSYTTSGNNEQFF. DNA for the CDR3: TGTGCCAGCAGTTATACGACTAGCGGGAACAATGAGCAGTTCTTC.

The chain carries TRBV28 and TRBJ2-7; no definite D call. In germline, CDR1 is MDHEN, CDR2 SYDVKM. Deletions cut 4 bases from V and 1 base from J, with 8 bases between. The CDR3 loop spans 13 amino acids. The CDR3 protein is CASSSPQSYEQYF. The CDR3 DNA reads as TGTGCCAGCAGTTCCCCCCAATCCTACGAGCAGTACTTC.

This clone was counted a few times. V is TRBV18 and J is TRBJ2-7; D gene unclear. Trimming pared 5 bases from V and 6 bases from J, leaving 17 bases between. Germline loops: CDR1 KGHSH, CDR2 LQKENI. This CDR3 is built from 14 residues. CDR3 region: CASSSEEGRPEQYF. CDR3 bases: TGTGCCAGCTCATCCGAAGAAGGGCGGCCCGAGCAGTACTTC.

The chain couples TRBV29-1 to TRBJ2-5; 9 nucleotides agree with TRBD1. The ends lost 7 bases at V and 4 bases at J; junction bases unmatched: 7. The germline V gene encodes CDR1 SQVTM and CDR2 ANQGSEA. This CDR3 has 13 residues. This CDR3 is CSGDRASGETQYF. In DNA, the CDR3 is TGCAGCGGGGACAGGGCAAGCGGAGAGACCCAGTACTTC.

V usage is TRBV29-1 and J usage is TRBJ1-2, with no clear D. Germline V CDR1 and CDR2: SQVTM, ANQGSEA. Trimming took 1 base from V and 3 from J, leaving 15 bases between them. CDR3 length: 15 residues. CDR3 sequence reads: CSVEGRTDGYYGYTF. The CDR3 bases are TGCAGCGTTGAAGGTCGTACGGACGGATACTATGGCTACACCTTC.

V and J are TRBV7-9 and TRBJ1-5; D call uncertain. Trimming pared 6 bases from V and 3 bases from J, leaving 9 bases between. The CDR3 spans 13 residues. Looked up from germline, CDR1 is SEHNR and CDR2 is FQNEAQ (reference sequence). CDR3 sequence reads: CASSSPPNQPQHF. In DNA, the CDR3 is TGTGCCAGCAGTTCCCCTCCCAATCAGCCCCAGCATTTT.

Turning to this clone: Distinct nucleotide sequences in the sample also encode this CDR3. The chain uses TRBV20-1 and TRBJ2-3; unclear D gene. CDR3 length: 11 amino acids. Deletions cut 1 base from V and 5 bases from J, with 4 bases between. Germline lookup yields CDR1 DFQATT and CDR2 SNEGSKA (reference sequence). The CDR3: CSARVQDTQYF. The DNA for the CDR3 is TGCAGTGCTAGAGTTCAAGATACGCAGTATTTT.

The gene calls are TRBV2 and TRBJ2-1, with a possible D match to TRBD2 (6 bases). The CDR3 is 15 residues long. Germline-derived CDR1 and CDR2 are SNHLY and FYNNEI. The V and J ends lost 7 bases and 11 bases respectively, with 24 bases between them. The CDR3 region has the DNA TGTGCCAGCACTAGGCGGGATCGACTAACCTCCCAGCAGTTCTTC. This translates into CASTRRDRLTSQQFF.

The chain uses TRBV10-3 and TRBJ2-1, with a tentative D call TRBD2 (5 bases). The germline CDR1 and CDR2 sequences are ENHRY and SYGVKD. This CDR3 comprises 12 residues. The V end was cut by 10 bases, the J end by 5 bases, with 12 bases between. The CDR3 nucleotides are TGTGCCACCGGAAGGGAGAACAATGAGCAGTTCTTC. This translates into CATGRENNEQFF.

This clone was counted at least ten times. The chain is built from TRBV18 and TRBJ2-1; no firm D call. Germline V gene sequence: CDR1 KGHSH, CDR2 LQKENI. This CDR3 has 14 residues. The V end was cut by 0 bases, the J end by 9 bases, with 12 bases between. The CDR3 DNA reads TGTGCCAGCTCACCACCGTCCTCGGATACTGAGCAGTTCTTC. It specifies CASSPPSSDTEQFF. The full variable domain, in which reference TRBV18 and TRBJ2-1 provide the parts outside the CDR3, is NAGVMQNPRHLVRRRGQEARLRCSPMKGHSHVYWYRQLPEEGLKFMVYLQKENIIDESGMPKERFSAEFPKEGPSILRIQQVVRGDSAAYFCASSPPSSDTEQFFGPGTRLTVL.

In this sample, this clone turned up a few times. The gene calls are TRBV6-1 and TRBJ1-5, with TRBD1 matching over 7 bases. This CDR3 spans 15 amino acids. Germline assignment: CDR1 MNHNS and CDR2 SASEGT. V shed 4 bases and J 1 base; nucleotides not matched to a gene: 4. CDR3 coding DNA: TGTGCCAGCAGTGGACAGGGATTCAGCAATCAGCCCCAGCATTTT. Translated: CASSGQGFSNQPQHF.

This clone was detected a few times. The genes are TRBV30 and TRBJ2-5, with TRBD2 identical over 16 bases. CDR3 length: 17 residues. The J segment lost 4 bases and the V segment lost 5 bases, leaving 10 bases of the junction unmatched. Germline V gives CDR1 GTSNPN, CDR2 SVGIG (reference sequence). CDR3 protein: CAWSTGTSGGAGETQYF. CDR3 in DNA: TGTGCCTGGTCCACCGGGACTAGCGGGGGGGCCGGAGAGACCCAGTACTTC.